This T cell receptor beta chain came from a study of control samples from healthy donors and cancer patients. Sequencing used immunoSEQ multiplex PCR; TCRdb keeps in-frame clones, though not all of them. The repertoire holds 80,000 or so clones, roughly 91% seen once, with 15% to 20% in the top ten. The V end was cut by 4 bases, the J end by 2 bases, with 4 bases between. Per germline, CDR1 SGHRS and CDR2 YFSETQ. The CDR3 length is 11 residues. The sequencing sample was made of blood. This sequence joins TRBV5-1 and TRBJ2-7; D is unclear. This sequence originates from a man over 45 in good health. The CDR3 is CASSRAYEQYF. CDR3 coding DNA: TGCGCCAGCAGCAGAGCCTACGAGCAGTACTTC.